The sequence of this T cell receptor (beta chain) was determined in a study of preoperative IRX-2 immunotherapy in early breast cancer. V shed 3 bases and J shed 4 bases, with 12 bases lying between them. This CDR3 contains 14 residues. Germline values: CDR1 LNHNV, CDR2 YYDKDF (reference sequence). Indicated treatment: preoperative locoregional IRX-2 cytokine immunotherapy. Patients received preoperative, locoregional IRX-2 cytokine immunotherapy in a phase Ib study. Measured with immunoSEQ multiplex PCR; TCRdb has only the in-frame clones, and not every one. This table has about 5,300 clones, around 73% appearing once.

This specimen consisted of tumor tissue, obtained before IRX-2 immunotherapy. The chain joins TRBV15 to TRBJ2-5, with D perhaps TRBD2 (6 bases). The receptor's source is a human donor with breast cancer. CDR3 nucleotide sequence: TGTGCCACCAGCAGGGGAAGGGGAGGAGAGACCCAGTACTTC. Its protein is CATSRGRGGETQYF. Drawing the rest from reference TRBV15 and TRBJ2-5, the complete variable domain is DAMVIQNPRYQVTQFGKPVTLSCSQTLNHNVMYWYQQKSSQAPKLLFHYYDKDFNNEADTPDNFQSRRPNTSFCFLDIRSPGLGDTAMYLCATSRGRGGETQYFGPGTRLLVL.